This T cell receptor beta chain came from a study of T cell responses to AZD1222 COVID-19 vaccine. Study outcomes and limitations: Epitopes outside B.1.351 and B.1.1.7 mutated regions reportedly drew nearly half of spike TCRs. Spike-spanning, vaccine-associated CD4 TCRs were dominant at 160-218 and 743-854.

The germline CDR1 and CDR2 sequences are LNHDA and SQIVND (reference sequence). The CDR3 covers 14 residues. The V end was cut by 3 bases, the J end by 2 bases, with 9 bases between. Worth noting for this clone: What it binds is not known.

Libraries were prepared by immunoSEQ multiplex PCR; TCRdb keeps only in-frame clonotypes and omits some of them. Among tens of thousands of clones listed, more than 75% were seen once. This chain connects TRBV19 to TRBJ2-3; D is uncertain. The sequence derives from an adult in good health. The material sequenced was peripheral blood, taken on day 0 of AZD1222 vaccination. In nucleotides, the CDR3 is TGTGCCAGTAGTATCTCGCCCGCCACAGATACGCAGTATTTT. As protein: CASSISPATDTQYF.